This T cell receptor beta chain is from a study of radiation and T cells in renal cell carcinoma. This CDR3 has 13 amino acids. V lost 6 bases, J lost 5 bases, and 11 bases lay in between. Looked up from germline, CDR1 is MNHEY and CDR2 is SMNVEV (reference sequence). Notes on the study in general: Compared with controls, irradiated tumors showed greater TCR clonality.

The treatment here: treatment-naive control, cytoreductive nephrectomy. Clear cell pathology was present in this patient's renal cell carcinoma. Produced via immunoSEQ multiplex PCR; TCRdb's table is partial and in-frame only. The table lists about 10,000 clones, nearly 60% of them singletons. This clone was counted a few times. Its cognate antigen is unknown. The chain uses TRBV27 and TRBJ1-3, with D tentatively TRBD1 (6 bases). Sequencing used tumor tissue, obtained from a patient whose treatment was nephrectomy without radiotherapy. The sequence was obtained from a middle-aged man with renal cell carcinoma. Written as DNA, the CDR3 is TGTGCCAGCAGCCCAGGGGTGAGAAACACCATATATTTT. Translated: CASSPGVRNTIYF.